This is a list of T cell receptor beta chains from one sample in a study of cytomegalovirus exposure and HLA in healthy donors. The assay was immunoSEQ multiplex PCR, and TCRdb's table has in-frame clones only and misses some. This sample has 170,000 or so clones, with 70% to 80% found just once. The source material was PBMCs. These receptors originate from a woman aged 25 to 45 in good health and CMV-seropositive. The CDR3 runs from the conserved cysteine through the conserved F or W. Each record gives: D gene, V gene, clone size, J gene, CDR3 DNA, CDR3 protein. A D gene is named only where the DNA matches it firmly. The listing skips clone size in some rows; elsewhere it reads once, few, many or a size class.

d_gene: -
v_gene: TRBV27
abundance: -
j_gene: TRBJ1-4
CDR3nt: TGTGCCAGCAGTCCCCGACAGTCAACTAATGAAAAACTGTTTTTT
CDR3aa: CASSPRQSTNEKLFF

d_gene: -
v_gene: TRBV25-1
abundance: -
j_gene: TRBJ2-1
CDR3nt: TGTGCCAGCACTGGACTTCACCTTGGTAATGAGCAGTTCTTC
CDR3aa: CASTGLHLGNEQFF

d_gene: -
v_gene: TRBV2
abundance: -
j_gene: TRBJ1-1
CDR3nt: TGTGCCAGCACGGAGGGACGGGTGAACACTGAAGCTTTCTTT
CDR3aa: CASTEGRVNTEAFF

d_gene: TRBD1
v_gene: TRBV2
abundance: -
j_gene: TRBJ2-5
CDR3nt: TGTGCCAGCAGTGAAGCGCGAGGGACAGGCGTACGATTGGAGACCCAGTACTTC
CDR3aa: CASSEARGTGVRLETQYF

d_gene: TRBD1
v_gene: TRBV5-8
abundance: -
j_gene: TRBJ1-4
CDR3nt: TGTGCCAGCAGCGCAGGGGGCCTGGGTGAAAAACTGTTTTTT
CDR3aa: CASSAGGLGEKLFF

d_gene: TRBD1
v_gene: TRBV29-1
abundance: -
j_gene: TRBJ2-7
CDR3nt: TGCAGCGCAACCCGGGACAGCGCCTCCTACGAGCAGTACTTC
CDR3aa: CSATRDSASYEQYF

d_gene: -
v_gene: TRBV4-1
abundance: -
j_gene: TRBJ1-2
CDR3nt: TGCGCCAGCAGCCATAATGAGGAGTCAGGGAGGATCTATGGCTACACCTTC
CDR3aa: CASSHNEESGRIYGYTF

d_gene: -
v_gene: TRBV7-2
abundance: -
j_gene: TRBJ2-1
CDR3nt: TGTGCCAGCAGCTATGACTGGAGCTCCTACAATGAGCAGTTCTTC
CDR3aa: CASSYDWSSYNEQFF

d_gene: -
v_gene: TRBV28
abundance: -
j_gene: TRBJ2-3
CDR3nt: TGTGCCAGCAGTCTAGAGGGGGGGAGGAGGGCAGATACGCAGTATTTT
CDR3aa: CASSLEGGRRADTQYF

d_gene: -
v_gene: TRBV6-4
abundance: -
j_gene: TRBJ2-3
CDR3nt: TGTGCCAGCAGTGACTCAAGGCTACCACCAGGAAGCACAGATACGCAGTATTTT
CDR3aa: CASSDSRLPPGSTDTQYF

d_gene: -
v_gene: TRBV6-1
abundance: once
j_gene: TRBJ1-1
CDR3nt: TGTGCCAGCACCCAGTGGGGCACTTCGAACACTGAAGCTTTCTTT
CDR3aa: CASTQWGTSNTEAFF

d_gene: TRBD1
v_gene: TRBV28
abundance: -
j_gene: TRBJ1-4
CDR3nt: TGTGCCAGCAGTTTTGGGGACAGTGCAACTAATGAAAAACTGTTTTTT
CDR3aa: CASSFGDSATNEKLFF

d_gene: TRBD2
v_gene: TRBV7-2
abundance: few
j_gene: TRBJ2-1
CDR3nt: TGTGCCAGCAGCCACCTCCGGGGGGGGAATGAGCAGTTCTTC
CDR3aa: CASSHLRGGNEQFF

d_gene: TRBD2
v_gene: TRBV7-3
abundance: few
j_gene: TRBJ2-3
CDR3nt: TGTGCCAGCAGCCGAGCGGGAGTCACAGATACGCAGTATTTT
CDR3aa: CASSRAGVTDTQYF

d_gene: -
v_gene: TRBV18
abundance: -
j_gene: TRBJ1-4
CDR3nt: TGTGCCAGCTCACCTCGGGGGACTAATGAAAAACTGTTTTTT
CDR3aa: CASSPRGTNEKLFF

d_gene: -
v_gene: TRBV19
abundance: -
j_gene: TRBJ2-2
CDR3nt: TGTGCCAGTTCTGAAAGAGACAGGCCAACCGGGGAGCTGTTTTTT
CDR3aa: CASSERDRPTGELFF

d_gene: TRBD2
v_gene: TRBV9
abundance: -
j_gene: TRBJ2-1
CDR3nt: TGTGCCAGCAGCGTAGGTCGTTGGGGAGCGGGATTCTCCTACAATGAGCAGTTCTTC
CDR3aa: CASSVGRWGAGFSYNEQFF

d_gene: -
v_gene: TRBV29-1
abundance: -
j_gene: TRBJ2-3
CDR3nt: TGCAGCGTGAACAGGGTTGAACTAAGCACAGATACGCAGTATTTT
CDR3aa: CSVNRVELSTDTQYF

d_gene: -
v_gene: TRBV28
abundance: -
j_gene: TRBJ2-3
CDR3nt: TGTGCCAGCAGTTTAAGACCCACCCAGGGGTTCACAGATACGCAGTATTTT
CDR3aa: CASSLRPTQGFTDTQYF

d_gene: TRBD2
v_gene: TRBV4-3
abundance: -
j_gene: TRBJ2-7
CDR3nt: TGCGCCAGCAGCCAAGAAACGGGGGGATCGCAGTACTTC
CDR3aa: CASSQETGGSQYF

d_gene: -
v_gene: TRBV7-9
abundance: few
j_gene: TRBJ2-7
CDR3nt: TGTGCCAGCAGCCCTCGGACTCACTCAGCTGCCTACGAGCAGTACTTC
CDR3aa: CASSPRTHSAAYEQYF

d_gene: TRBD2
v_gene: TRBV10-3
abundance: -
j_gene: TRBJ2-7
CDR3nt: TGTGCCATCAGTCCTAGCGGGAGTACCTACGAGCAGTACTTC
CDR3aa: CAISPSGSTYEQYF

d_gene: -
v_gene: TRBV5-4
abundance: -
j_gene: TRBJ1-4
CDR3nt: TGTGCCAGCAGCCTGGGGGGGCCTGGACCACTGTTTTTT
CDR3aa: CASSLGGPGPLFF

d_gene: -
v_gene: TRBV6-1
abundance: -
j_gene: TRBJ2-3
CDR3nt: TGTGCCAGCAGTGAAACGTCGGGAGCCAACGTGGATACGCAGTATTTT
CDR3aa: CASSETSGANVDTQYF

d_gene: -
v_gene: TRBV18
abundance: -
j_gene: TRBJ2-3
CDR3nt: TGTGCCAGCTCACCTCGCGATCGCACAGATACGCAGTATTTT
CDR3aa: CASSPRDRTDTQYF

d_gene: TRBD2
v_gene: TRBV11-3
abundance: -
j_gene: TRBJ2-5
CDR3nt: TGTGCCAGCAGCAAGATCCGTCCTGGGGGGGAAGAGACCCAGTACTTC
CDR3aa: CASSKIRPGGEETQYF

d_gene: -
v_gene: TRBV14
abundance: -
j_gene: TRBJ1-2
CDR3nt: TGTGCCAGCAGCCAAGTTCAGGGAACGCGCTACACCTTC
CDR3aa: CASSQVQGTRYTF

d_gene: -
v_gene: TRBV10-3
abundance: -
j_gene: TRBJ2-1
CDR3nt: TGTGCCATCCCCACTAGGGGACAAAGAAATGAGCAGTTCTTC
CDR3aa: CAIPTRGQRNEQFF

d_gene: TRBD2
v_gene: TRBV19
abundance: -
j_gene: TRBJ2-3
CDR3nt: TGTGCCAGTAGTATAGGAACCAGCGGGGCCACAGATACGCAGTATTTT
CDR3aa: CASSIGTSGATDTQYF

d_gene: TRBD1
v_gene: TRBV4-3
abundance: -
j_gene: TRBJ2-3
CDR3nt: TGCGCCAGCAGCCCAGAAGCCGATACCGGGACAGGGTTGGAAGATACGCAGTATTTT
CDR3aa: CASSPEADTGTGLEDTQYF

d_gene: TRBD2
v_gene: TRBV28
abundance: -
j_gene: TRBJ2-1
CDR3nt: TGTGCCAGCAGCCCACCTACTAGCGGGAGATTAAATGAGCAGTTCTTC
CDR3aa: CASSPPTSGRLNEQFF

d_gene: -
v_gene: TRBV28
abundance: -
j_gene: TRBJ1-2
CDR3nt: TGTGCCGGGGTGGGGAGGGGGGGCTACACCTTC
CDR3aa: CAGVGRGGYTF

d_gene: TRBD1
v_gene: TRBV19
abundance: -
j_gene: TRBJ1-2
CDR3nt: TGTGCCAGTAACCCAGGAGCAGGGGGCCTAGGCTACACCTTC
CDR3aa: CASNPGAGGLGYTF

d_gene: -
v_gene: TRBV12-5
abundance: -
j_gene: TRBJ2-7
CDR3nt: TGTGCTAGTGGTCGGGGGACAGCCTCCTACGAGCAGTACTTC
CDR3aa: CASGRGTASYEQYF

d_gene: -
v_gene: TRBV19
abundance: -
j_gene: TRBJ1-2
CDR3nt: TGTGCCAGTAGTATAGTCCCGGGATCTAACTATGGCTACACCTTC
CDR3aa: CASSIVPGSNYGYTF

d_gene: -
v_gene: TRBV25-1
abundance: -
j_gene: TRBJ2-2
CDR3nt: TGTGCCAGCAGTGAACCCTGGACAGATGGGGAGCTGTTTTTT
CDR3aa: CASSEPWTDGELFF

d_gene: TRBD2
v_gene: TRBV6-5
abundance: -
j_gene: TRBJ2-1
CDR3nt: TGTGCCAGCAGTTCAGGACTAGCGGGAGACGATGAGCAGTTCTTC
CDR3aa: CASSSGLAGDDEQFF

d_gene: -
v_gene: TRBV28
abundance: -
j_gene: TRBJ2-6
CDR3nt: TGTGCCAGCAGTTTGAGAGTATCTGGGGCCAACGTCCTGACTTTC
CDR3aa: CASSLRVSGANVLTF

d_gene: TRBD1
v_gene: TRBV19
abundance: -
j_gene: TRBJ2-1
CDR3nt: TGTGCCAGTAGTACCCCCGGGACAGGGGGCACCAATGAGCAGTTCTTC
CDR3aa: CASSTPGTGGTNEQFF

d_gene: -
v_gene: TRBV5-4
abundance: -
j_gene: TRBJ2-1
CDR3nt: TGTGCCAGCAGCCCCTCGTCCACAGGGGGGGTCTATGAGCAGTTCTTC
CDR3aa: CASSPSSTGGVYEQFF

d_gene: TRBD1
v_gene: TRBV29-1
abundance: -
j_gene: TRBJ2-3
CDR3nt: TGCAGCGTTGAGAACGACAGGGCCGATACGCAGTATTTT
CDR3aa: CSVENDRADTQYF

d_gene: TRBD1
v_gene: TRBV7-9
abundance: -
j_gene: TRBJ2-7
CDR3nt: TGTGCCAGCAGCCTAGGACAGGGTGCCTACGAGCAGTACTTC
CDR3aa: CASSLGQGAYEQYF

d_gene: TRBD2
v_gene: TRBV4-1
abundance: -
j_gene: TRBJ2-7
CDR3nt: TGCGCCAGCAGCCAAGGGACTAGCGGGGGCTACGAGCAGTACTTC
CDR3aa: CASSQGTSGGYEQYF

d_gene: -
v_gene: TRBV10-3
abundance: -
j_gene: TRBJ2-5
CDR3nt: TGTGCCATCAGTGAGGGCCGCCAAGAGACCCAGTACTTC
CDR3aa: CAISEGRQETQYF

d_gene: -
v_gene: TRBV27
abundance: -
j_gene: TRBJ2-5
CDR3nt: TGTGCCAGCAGATCGGACACCCAAGAGACCCAGTACTTC
CDR3aa: CASRSDTQETQYF

d_gene: -
v_gene: TRBV28
abundance: -
j_gene: TRBJ2-5
CDR3nt: TGTGCCAGCAGATGGGACTCCGGGGGAACTAAAGAGACCCAGTACTTC
CDR3aa: CASRWDSGGTKETQYF

d_gene: -
v_gene: TRBV30
abundance: -
j_gene: TRBJ1-3
CDR3nt: TGTGCCTGGACTCCTTTCTCTGGAAACACCATATATTTT
CDR3aa: CAWTPFSGNTIYF

d_gene: TRBD1
v_gene: TRBV5-1
abundance: -
j_gene: TRBJ1-3
CDR3nt: TGCGCCAGCAGCTCGGGACAGTTTTCTGGAAACACCATATATTTT
CDR3aa: CASSSGQFSGNTIYF